The 15 T cell receptor beta chains in this list originate from one sample, sequenced in a study of blood T cell repertoires in COVID-19. The data were produced by immunoSEQ multiplex PCR, yet TCRdb's version contains in-frame clones alone and is incomplete. This table holds 200,000 to 300,000 clones, roughly 90% found once. The sample consisted of peripheral blood. The receptors were gathered from a man aged 30 to 45 with active or convalescent COVID-19.

This clone came up a few times. This sequence joins TRBV5-8 and TRBJ2-3, with a possible D match to TRBD2 (6 bases). The germline gives CDR1 SGHTS, CDR2 YDEGEE. Trimming stripped 4 bases from V and 0 bases from J, with 12 bases between. The CDR3 length is 15 residues. The CDR3: CASSPGGISTDTQYF. The CDR3 DNA reads as TGTGCCAGCAGCCCCGGCGGGATTAGCACAGATACGCAGTATTTT. The full variable domain, in which reference TRBV5-8 and TRBJ2-3 provide the parts outside the CDR3, is EAGVTQSPTHLIKTRGQQATLRCSPISGHTSVYWYQQALGLGLQFLLWYDEGEERNRGNFPPRFSGRQFPNYSSELNVNALELEDSALYLCASSPGGISTDTQYFGPGTRLTVL.

The chain carries TRBV6-5 and TRBJ1-5; no reliable D call. The CDR3 loop spans 16 amino acids. The V gene lost 0 bases and the J gene lost 7 bases, with 16 bases spanning the gap. The germline V gene has CDR1 MNHEY and CDR2 SVGAGI. CDR3 DNA sequence: TGTGCCAGCAGTTACTCGGCTGGTAAACAGCCCCAGCCCCAGCATTTT. It yields the protein CASSYSAGKQPQPQHF.

The genes are TRBV7-9 and TRBJ2-2; D unclear. V was clipped by 6 bases and J by 1 base, with 9 bases between them. The CDR3 has 14 residues. CDR1 SEHNR and CDR2 FQNEAQ come from the germline V gene (reference sequence). CDR3 DNA: TGTGCCAGCAGTCGACACTGGAACACCGGGGAGCTGTTTTTT. Protein product: CASSRHWNTGELFF.

The rearrangement uses TRBV5-6 and TRBJ1-5; 8 bases are shared with TRBD1. Germline CDR1 and CDR2: SGHDT and YYEEEE. The junction had 7 bases not matched to a gene; V was cut back by 3 bases and J by 5 bases. The CDR3 loop spans 15 amino acids. The CDR3 protein is CASSWGTGSYQPQHF. Written as DNA, the CDR3 is TGTGCCAGCAGCTGGGGGACAGGAAGTTATCAGCCCCAGCATTTT.

In the case of this clone: Other DNA sequences from this sample encode an identical CDR3 as well. The rearrangement joins TRBV4-1 to TRBJ1-4; 8 nucleotides match TRBD1. Unmatched junction bases numbered 7, after V lost 6 bases and J lost 4 bases. Germline assignment: CDR1 MGHRA and CDR2 YSYEKL. The CDR3 loop spans 15 amino acids. CDR3: CASSLSDRVNEKLFF. The CDR3 DNA sequence: TGCGCCAGCAGTCTATCGGACAGGGTTAATGAAAAACTGTTTTTT.

The chain uses TRBV12-3 or TRBV12-4 and TRBJ1-4; unclear D gene. CDR3 length: 13 amino acids. The V gene lost 0 bases and the J gene lost 9 bases, with 8 bases spanning the gap. CDR3 nucleotides: TGTGCCAGCAGTTTAGCCGTTGTTAAAAAACTGTTTTTT. As protein: CASSLAVVKKLFF.

The genes are TRBV5-4 and TRBJ1-1; no clear D. This CDR3 spans 13 amino acids. Trimming took off 2 bases at V and 3 bases at J, with 8 bases between the two ends. Germline V gene lookup returns CDR1 SGHNT and CDR2 YYREEE (reference sequence). CDR3 in DNA: TGTGCCAGCAGCTTACAACGGGACACTGAAGCTTTCTTT. This gives the protein CASSLQRDTEAFF.

V and J are TRBV6-2 or TRBV6-3 and TRBJ2-2, with 14 bases matching TRBD2. Germline values: CDR1 MNHEY, CDR2 SVGEGT. With V trimmed by 6 bases and J by 5 bases, 5 bases remained unmatched. This CDR3 spans 16 amino acids. The CDR3 sequence is CASSDGLAGGTGELFF. CDR3 nucleotides: TGTGCCAGCAGCGACGGACTAGCGGGGGGTACCGGGGAGCTGTTTTTT.

A single count supports this clone. CDR3 nucleotide sequence: TGTGCCAGTCCCCGGGACAGTGTTTACGAGCAGTACTTC. Translated: CASPRDSVYEQYF. This chain connects TRBV21-1 to TRBJ2-7; the tabulated D call, TRBD1, remains unverified against the DNA. TRBV21-1 is labeled a pseudogene. CDR3 length: 13 residues.

The V gene is TRBV9, the J gene TRBJ2-3; D gene ambiguous. Germline lookup yields CDR1 SGDLS and CDR2 YYNGEE. The CDR3 consists of 12 residues. The V gene lost 0 bases and the J gene lost 12 bases, with 11 bases spanning the gap. In DNA, the CDR3 is TGTGCCAGCAGCGTAGAGCGTTCCGCTCAGTATTTT. Protein product: CASSVERSAQYF.

This chain connects TRBV27 to TRBJ1-2, with 9 positions matching TRBD1. Trimming removed 4 bases from V and 2 bases from J; junction bases left unmatched: 8. Germline V gene lookup returns CDR1 MNHEY and CDR2 SMNVEV (reference sequence). The CDR3 consists of 16 residues. This CDR3 is CASSYRQGEVNYGYTF. CDR3 nucleotide sequence: TGTGCCAGCAGTTACAGACAGGGGGAGGTGAACTATGGCTACACCTTC.

The J gene is TRBJ2-7, the V gene TRBV7-2; a possible D gene is TRBD1 (6 bases). Germline assignment: CDR1 SGHTA and CDR2 FQGNSA. The CDR3 is made up of 17 amino acids. The V end was cut by 5 bases, the J end by 3 bases, with 23 bases between. The CDR3, as DNA: TGTGCCAGCAGCCAACCCCCCGGGACACTAGAGTTCTACGAGCAGTACTTC. Residues: CASSQPPGTLEFYEQYF.

This rearrangement joins TRBV7-8 to TRBJ2-2; D uncertain. Germline V gene data show CDR1 as SGHVS and CDR2 as FQNEAQ. This CDR3 comprises 15 residues. V lost 2 bases and J 1 base, leaving 8 bases between the germline ends. CDR3 amino acids: CASSLWAENTGELFF. CDR3 nucleotides: TGTGCCAGCAGCTTATGGGCAGAGAACACCGGGGAGCTGTTTTTT. Combining the CDR3 with reference TRBV7-8 and TRBJ2-2 gives the whole variable domain GAGVSQSPRYKVAKRGQDVALRCDPISGHVSLFWYQQALGQGPEFLTYFQNEAQLDKSGLPSDRFFAERPEGSVSTLKIQRTQQEDSAVYLCASSLWAENTGELFFGEGSRLTVL.

V gene TRBV6-6 combines with J gene TRBJ1-5; 7 nucleotides line up with TRBD1. The length of the CDR3 is 15 residues. Germline-derived CDR1 and CDR2 are MNHNY and SVGAGI (reference sequence). Unmatched junction bases numbered 15, after V lost 10 bases and J lost 6 bases. The CDR3 region is CATERDSGVGQPQHF. The CDR3 coding sequence is TGTGCCACCGAAAGGGACAGTGGCGTGGGTCAGCCCCAGCATTTT.

The chain carries TRBV6-5 and TRBJ2-3; perhaps TRBD2 as D (6 bases). The CDR3 covers 15 residues. From germline, CDR1 is MNHEY and CDR2 SVGAGI. Trimming shortened V by 5 bases and J by 0 bases, and 12 bases separated the two germline ends. The CDR3 coding sequence is TGTGCCAGCAGTCGGCTAGGGACTAGCACAGATACGCAGTATTTT. Translation: CASSRLGTSTDTQYF.